This T cell receptor beta chain comes out of a study of beta chain features in type 1 diabetes (dated by TCRdb to the late 2010s). Background on the whole study: Mean age, gender distribution, total cell number and subset yield did not differ between patients and healthy donors. A total of some 100,000,000 sorted cells were examined across all samples, and the number of cells per subset was strongly correlated with RNA yield. The study compared the TCRB repertoires of sorted circulating CD4+ T cell subsets in recently diagnosed type 1 diabetes patients with those in matched healthy donors. Regulatory and stem cell-like memory subsets were obtained from only 8 patients and about 8 healthy donors, while naive and central memory subsets were obtained from all 28 donors.

To note about this clone: Its cognate antigen has yet to be identified. Base-call qualities are not available, and no considerably larger clone is one nucleotide away. Other DNA sequences in the same sample also yield this CDR3.

The entire amount of isolated RNA was reverse transcribed using the High Capacity cDNA Reverse Transcription Kit, so the sequenced TCRB transcripts were expressed ones. Naive, central memory and regulatory T cell samples underwent deep immunoSEQ sequencing, averaging roughly 3.4 million total reads per sample. Sorted cells were lysed in RLT buffer and RNA was extracted with DNase-treated RNeasy Micro or Mini kits, depending on cell number. Each cell subset was processed separately to prevent cross-contamination, with patient and healthy donor samples processed together. The immunoSEQ multiplex PCR was used to amplify TCRB sequences from cDNA, yielding 87-bp fragments that span the CDR3 region. Sequencing of the amplicons was done on the Illumina HiSeq platform. In the paper's pipeline: Synthetic template baselines were used to correct PCR bias computationally, reads within Hamming distance 2 were collapsed, and singletons that could not be merged were discarded. Reads were aligned to IMGT to assign V, D and J genes, CDR3 length, and insertions or deletions at six rearrangement sites. Clonotype counts were normalized to sorted cell number within each subset before computing true diversity and Gini coefficients with the tcR R package. The overlap coefficient, calculated on TCRB nucleotide sequences, was used to quantify repertoire sharing. In its TCRdb copy, this immuneACCESS table keeps in-frame sequences only and misses some clones. Where compared with another copy, unresolved V genes explain less than half of these, and the others have no known cause. That table is the source of V, J and clone size, and D and trimming were worked out from the DNA. Recorded for this sample are tens of thousands of clones; about 48% of them occurred a single time. The top ten clonotypes cover 0.7% of the sample.

A single peripheral blood draw of about 120 mL on average was collected from each donor into heparinised tubes. Using a panel that included CD45RO, CCR7, CD25, CD127, CD95 and CD27, naive, central memory, regulatory and stem cell-like memory CD4+ T cells were sorted on a BD FACSAria II. Every sorted population had a purity above 95%. PBMCs were isolated right away by Lymphoprep density gradient centrifugation and were stained directly, without culture. To minimize batch effects, samples were stained and sorted in pairs, one healthy donor with one patient per experiment. V loses 6 bases of germline sequence and J loses 7 bases, and the interval between the two ends is 18 bases. The CDR1 and CDR2 encoded by the germline V gene are SQVTM and ANQGSEA. From its cysteine to its phenylalanine, the CDR3 spans 13 amino acids. Only CDR3 DNA is held: 39 bases, read in frame from base 1. Beyond this particular receptor, the publication reports: Type 1 diabetes patients showed a moderate but significant shortening of TCRB CDR3 length in all four CD4+ subsets. Because cDNA rather than genomic DNA was sequenced, highly expressing activated cells could have been over-represented, although no difference in activation and CD3 levels was found between groups. Patients with type 1 diabetes made fewer insertions and deleted more nucleotides at VDJ recombination sites, implying thymic rearrangement abnormalities. Naive, central memory and regulatory TCRB repertoires appeared to be more similar among patients than among healthy donors. Shorter templates might have been favored by PCR, but patient and control samples were amplified and corrected together, so both groups would have been affected equally by any skew. HLA sub-analyses involved small numbers of individuals, so any influence of HLA type on TCRB rearrangement remained unresolved.

The chain is assembled from TRBV29-1 and TRBJ1-1; the best D guess is TRBD1, with 6 bases matching. Sequenced material: central memory CD4+ T cells from blood. This sequence was found in a man aged 25 to 45 with type 1 diabetes. The bases are TGCAGCGTCAGGCCACAGGGAGCCTATGAAGCTTTCTTT. This translates into CSVRPQGAYEAFF.